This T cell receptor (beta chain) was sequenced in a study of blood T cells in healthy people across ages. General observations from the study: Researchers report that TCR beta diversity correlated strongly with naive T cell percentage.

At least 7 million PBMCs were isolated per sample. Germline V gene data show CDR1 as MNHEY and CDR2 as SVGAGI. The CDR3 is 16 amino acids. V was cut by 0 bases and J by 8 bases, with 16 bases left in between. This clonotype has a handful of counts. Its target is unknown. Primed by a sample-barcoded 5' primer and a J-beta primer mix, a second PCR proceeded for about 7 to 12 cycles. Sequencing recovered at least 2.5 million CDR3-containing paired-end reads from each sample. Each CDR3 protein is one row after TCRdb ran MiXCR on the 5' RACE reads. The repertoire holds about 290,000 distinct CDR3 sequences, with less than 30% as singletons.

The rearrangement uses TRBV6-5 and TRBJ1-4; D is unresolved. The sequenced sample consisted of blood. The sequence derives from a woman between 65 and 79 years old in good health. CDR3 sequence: CASSYSPWDLGEKLFF. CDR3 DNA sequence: TGTGCCAGCAGTTACTCCCCTTGGGATCTGGGGGAAAAACTGTTTTTT.